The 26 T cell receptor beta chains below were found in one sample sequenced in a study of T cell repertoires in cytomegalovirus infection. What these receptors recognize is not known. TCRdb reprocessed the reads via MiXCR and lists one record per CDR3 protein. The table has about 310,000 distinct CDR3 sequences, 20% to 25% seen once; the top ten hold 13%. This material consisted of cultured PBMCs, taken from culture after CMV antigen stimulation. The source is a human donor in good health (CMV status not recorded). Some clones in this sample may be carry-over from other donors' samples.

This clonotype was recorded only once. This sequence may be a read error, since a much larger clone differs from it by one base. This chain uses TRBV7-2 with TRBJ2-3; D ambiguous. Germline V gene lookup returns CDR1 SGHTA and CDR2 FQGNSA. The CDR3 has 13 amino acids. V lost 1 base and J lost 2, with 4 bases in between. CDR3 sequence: CASSLVDTDTQYF. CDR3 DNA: TGTGCCAGCAGCTTAGTCGACACAGATACGCAGTATTTT.

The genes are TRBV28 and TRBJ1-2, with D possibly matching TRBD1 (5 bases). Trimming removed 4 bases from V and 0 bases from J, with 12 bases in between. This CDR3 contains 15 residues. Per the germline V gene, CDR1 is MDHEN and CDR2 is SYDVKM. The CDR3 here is CASSSQGRANYGYTF. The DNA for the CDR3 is TGTGCCAGCAGTTCTCAGGGACGGGCTAACTATGGCTACACCTTC.

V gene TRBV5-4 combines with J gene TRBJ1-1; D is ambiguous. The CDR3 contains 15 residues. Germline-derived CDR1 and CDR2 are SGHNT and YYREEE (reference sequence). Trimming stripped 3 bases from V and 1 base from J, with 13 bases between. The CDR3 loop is CASSSPRTGNTEAFF. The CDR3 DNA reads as TGTGCCAGCAGCTCCCCAAGGACGGGGAACACTGAAGCTTTCTTT.

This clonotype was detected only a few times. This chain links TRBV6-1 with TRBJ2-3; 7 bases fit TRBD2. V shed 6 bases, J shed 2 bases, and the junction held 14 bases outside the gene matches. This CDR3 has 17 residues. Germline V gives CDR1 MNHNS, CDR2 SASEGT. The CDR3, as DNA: TGTGCCAGCAGCTCCCTTAGGAGGGAGGGCACCACAGATACGCAGTATTTT. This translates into CASSSLRREGTTDTQYF.

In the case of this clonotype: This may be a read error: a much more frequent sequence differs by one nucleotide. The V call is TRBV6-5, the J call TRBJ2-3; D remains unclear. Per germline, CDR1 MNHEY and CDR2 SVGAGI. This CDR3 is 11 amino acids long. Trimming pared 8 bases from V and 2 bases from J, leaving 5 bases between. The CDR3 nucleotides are TGTGCCAGCCGCGTCACAGATACGCAGTATTTT. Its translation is CASRVTDTQYF.

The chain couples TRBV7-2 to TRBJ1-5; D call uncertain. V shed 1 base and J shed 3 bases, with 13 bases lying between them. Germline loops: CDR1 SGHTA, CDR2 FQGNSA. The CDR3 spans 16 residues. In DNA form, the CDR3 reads TGTGCCAGCAGCTTAGGGGGTGGGCAGTTCAATCAGCCCCAGCATTTT. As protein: CASSLGGGQFNQPQHF.

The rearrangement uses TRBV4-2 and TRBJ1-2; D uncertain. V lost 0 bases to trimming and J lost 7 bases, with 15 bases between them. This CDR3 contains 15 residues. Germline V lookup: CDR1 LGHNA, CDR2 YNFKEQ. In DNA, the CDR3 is TGTGCCAGCAGCCAAGAATTGGGGAGAGGTCCTGGCTACACCTTC. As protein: CASSQELGRGPGYTF.

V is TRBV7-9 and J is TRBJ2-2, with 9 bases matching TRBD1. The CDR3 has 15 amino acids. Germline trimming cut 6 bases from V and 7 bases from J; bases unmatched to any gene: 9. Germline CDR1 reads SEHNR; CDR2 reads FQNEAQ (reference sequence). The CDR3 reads CASRLAGTGNGELFF. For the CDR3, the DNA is TGTGCCAGCAGACTGGCCGGGACAGGGAACGGGGAGCTGTTTTTT.

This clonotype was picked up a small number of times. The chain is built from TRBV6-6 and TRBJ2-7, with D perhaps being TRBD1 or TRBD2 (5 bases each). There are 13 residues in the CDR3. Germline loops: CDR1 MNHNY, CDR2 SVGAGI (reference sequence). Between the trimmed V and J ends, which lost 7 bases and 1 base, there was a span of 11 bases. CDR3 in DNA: TGTGCCAGCACACGGGGACCTTCCTACGAGCAGTACGTC. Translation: CASTRGPSYEQYV.

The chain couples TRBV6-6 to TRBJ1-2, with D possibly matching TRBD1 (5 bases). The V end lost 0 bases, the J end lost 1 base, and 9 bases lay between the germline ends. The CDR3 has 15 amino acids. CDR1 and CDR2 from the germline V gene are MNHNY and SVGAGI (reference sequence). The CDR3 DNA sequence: TGTGCCAGCAGTTACTCGTCGGGGGATAACTATGGCTACACCTTC. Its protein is CASSYSSGDNYGYTF.

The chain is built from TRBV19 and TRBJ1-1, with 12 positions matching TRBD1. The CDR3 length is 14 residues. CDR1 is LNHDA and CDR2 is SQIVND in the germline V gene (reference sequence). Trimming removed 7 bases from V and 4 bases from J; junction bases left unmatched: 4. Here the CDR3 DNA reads TGTGCCAGTACGGGACAGGGGGCGACCACTGAAGCTTTCTTT. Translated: CASTGQGATTEAFF.

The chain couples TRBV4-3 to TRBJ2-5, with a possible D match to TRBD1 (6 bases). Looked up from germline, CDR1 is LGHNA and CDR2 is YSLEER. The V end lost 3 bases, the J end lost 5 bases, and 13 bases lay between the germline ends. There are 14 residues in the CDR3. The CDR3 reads CASSQNRVSETQYF. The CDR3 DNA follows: TGCGCCAGCAGCCAGAACAGGGTCTCGGAGACCCAGTACTTC.

In DNA, the CDR3 is TGTGCCAGCAGCTTAGCGGGAATACCCGGGGAGCTGTTTTTT. As protein: CASSLAGIPGELFF. This chain connects TRBV7-2 to TRBJ2-2; unclear D gene. Per the germline V gene, CDR1 is SGHTA and CDR2 is FQGNSA. This CDR3 has 14 amino acids. Trimming took off 0 bases at V and 6 bases at J, with 8 bases between the two ends.

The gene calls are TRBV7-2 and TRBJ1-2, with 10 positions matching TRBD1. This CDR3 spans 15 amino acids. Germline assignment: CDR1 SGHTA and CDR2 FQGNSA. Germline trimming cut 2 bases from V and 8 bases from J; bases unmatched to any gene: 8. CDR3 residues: CASSLNEGQGGGYTF. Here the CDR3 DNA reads TGTGCCAGCAGCTTAAATGAAGGACAGGGGGGGGGCTACACCTTC.

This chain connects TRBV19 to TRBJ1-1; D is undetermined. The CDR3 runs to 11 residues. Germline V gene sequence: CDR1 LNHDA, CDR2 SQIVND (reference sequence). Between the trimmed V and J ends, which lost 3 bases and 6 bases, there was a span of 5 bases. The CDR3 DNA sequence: TGTGCCAGTAGTATCGGTTCTGAAGCTTTCTTT. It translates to CASSIGSEAFF. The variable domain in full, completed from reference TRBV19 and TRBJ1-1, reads DGGITQSPKYLFRKEGQNVTLSCEQNLNHDAMYWYRQDPGQGLRLIYYSQIVNDFQKGDIAEGYSVSREKKESFPLTVTSAQKNPTAFYLCASSIGSEAFFGQGTRLTVV.

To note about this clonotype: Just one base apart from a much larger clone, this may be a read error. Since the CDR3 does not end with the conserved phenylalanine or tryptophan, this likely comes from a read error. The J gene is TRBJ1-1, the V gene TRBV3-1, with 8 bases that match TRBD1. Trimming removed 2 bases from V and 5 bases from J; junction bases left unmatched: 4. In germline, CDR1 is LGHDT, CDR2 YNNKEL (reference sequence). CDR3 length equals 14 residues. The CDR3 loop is CASSQQGAGTEAFS. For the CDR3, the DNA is TGTGCCAGCAGCCAACAGGGGGCGGGAACTGAAGCTTTCTCT.

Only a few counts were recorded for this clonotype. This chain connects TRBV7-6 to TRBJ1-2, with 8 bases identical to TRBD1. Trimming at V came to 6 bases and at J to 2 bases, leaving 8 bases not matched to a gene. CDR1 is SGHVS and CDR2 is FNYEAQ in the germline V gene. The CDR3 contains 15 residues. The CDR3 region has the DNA TGTGCCAGCAGATCGACAGGGGCCCTAAACTATGGCTACACCTTC. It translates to CASRSTGALNYGYTF.

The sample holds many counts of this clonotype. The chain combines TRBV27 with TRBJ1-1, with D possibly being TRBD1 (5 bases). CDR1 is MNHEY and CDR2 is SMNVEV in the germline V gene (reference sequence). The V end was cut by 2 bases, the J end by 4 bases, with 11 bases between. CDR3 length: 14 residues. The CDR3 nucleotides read TGTGCCAGCAGTTTACTCGTCGGGGGCACTGAAGCTTTCTTT. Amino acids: CASSLLVGGTEAFF.

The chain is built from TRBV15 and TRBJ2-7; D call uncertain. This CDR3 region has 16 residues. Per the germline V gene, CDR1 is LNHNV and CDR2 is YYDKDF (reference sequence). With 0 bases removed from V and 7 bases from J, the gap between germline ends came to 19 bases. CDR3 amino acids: CATSRDAAGPLVEQYF. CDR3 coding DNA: TGTGCCACCAGCAGAGATGCTGCAGGACCGCTAGTAGAGCAGTACTTC.

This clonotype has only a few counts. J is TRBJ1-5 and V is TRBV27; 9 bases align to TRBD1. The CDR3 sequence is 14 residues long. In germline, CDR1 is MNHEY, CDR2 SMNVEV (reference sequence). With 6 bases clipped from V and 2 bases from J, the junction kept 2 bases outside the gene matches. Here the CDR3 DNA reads TGTGCCAGCAGACGGACAGGGGGCAATCAGCCCCAGCATTTT. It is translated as CASRRTGGNQPQHF.

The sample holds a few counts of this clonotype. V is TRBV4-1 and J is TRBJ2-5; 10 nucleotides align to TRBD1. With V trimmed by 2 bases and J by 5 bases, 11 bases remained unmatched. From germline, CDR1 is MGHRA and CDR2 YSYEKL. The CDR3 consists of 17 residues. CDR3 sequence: CASSQLRQGAGSETQYF. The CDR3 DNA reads TGCGCCAGCAGCCAACTAAGACAGGGGGCTGGGTCGGAGACCCAGTACTTC.

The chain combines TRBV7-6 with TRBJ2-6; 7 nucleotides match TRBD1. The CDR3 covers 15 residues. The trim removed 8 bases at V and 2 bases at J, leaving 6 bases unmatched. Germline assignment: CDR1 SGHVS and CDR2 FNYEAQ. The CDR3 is CASGNQGAGANVLTF. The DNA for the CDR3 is TGTGCCAGCGGAAACCAGGGGGCTGGGGCCAACGTCCTGACTTTC.

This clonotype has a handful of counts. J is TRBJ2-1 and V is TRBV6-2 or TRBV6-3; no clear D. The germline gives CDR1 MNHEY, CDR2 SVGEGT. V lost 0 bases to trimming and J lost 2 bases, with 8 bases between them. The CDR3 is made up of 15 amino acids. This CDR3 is CASSYSPGAYNEQFF. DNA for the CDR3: TGTGCCAGCAGTTACTCTCCCGGTGCCTACAATGAGCAGTTCTTC.

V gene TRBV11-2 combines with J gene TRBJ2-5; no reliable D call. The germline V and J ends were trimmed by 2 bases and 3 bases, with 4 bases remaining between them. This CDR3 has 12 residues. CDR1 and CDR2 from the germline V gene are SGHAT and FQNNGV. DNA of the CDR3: TGTGCCAGCAGCTTAAGGAAAGAGACCCAGTACTTC. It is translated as CASSLRKETQYF.

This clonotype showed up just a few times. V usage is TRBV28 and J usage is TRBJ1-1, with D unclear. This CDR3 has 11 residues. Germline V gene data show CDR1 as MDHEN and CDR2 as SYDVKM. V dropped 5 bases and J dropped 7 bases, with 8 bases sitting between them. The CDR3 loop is CASSIPREAFF. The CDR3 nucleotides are TGTGCCAGCAGTATACCCCGTGAAGCTTTCTTT.

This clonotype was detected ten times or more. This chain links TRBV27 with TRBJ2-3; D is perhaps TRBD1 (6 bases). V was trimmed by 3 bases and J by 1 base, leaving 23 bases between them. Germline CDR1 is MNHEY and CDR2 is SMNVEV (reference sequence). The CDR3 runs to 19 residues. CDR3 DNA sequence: TGTGCCAGCAGTTTGAAGAAACTTTACAGGGTCGGTGGCACAGATACGCAGTATTTT. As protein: CASSLKKLYRVGGTDTQYF.